This entry lists 2 T cell receptor beta chains sequenced from one sample in a study of a mutant IDH1 vaccine in newly diagnosed glioma. Some clones are missing from TCRdb's copy, which holds only in-frame ones; the method was immunoSEQ multiplex PCR. This table holds 50,000 to 65,000 clones, 75% to 90% found once. The sample's time point: week 23, last vaccination. A single vaccine dose contained 300 ug of mutant IDH1 20-mer peptide, and topical imiquimod was used with it. The antigens for these receptors are not known. The material sequenced was PBMCs, taken from a glioma patient whose treatment included an IDH1 peptide vaccine. These TCRs come from a man aged 40-49 years with glioma.

The genes are TRBV27 and TRBJ2-7; TRBD1 or TRBD2 may be the D gene (5 bases each). The CDR3 spans 14 residues. Trimming stripped 2 bases from V and 4 bases from J, with 12 bases between. Per germline, CDR1 MNHEY and CDR2 SMNVEV (reference sequence). CDR3 region: CASSLQGRPYEQYF. The DNA of the CDR3 is TGTGCCAGCAGTTTACAGGGACGGCCATACGAGCAGTACTTC.

The genes are TRBV27 and TRBJ1-1, with D perhaps TRBD1 (6 bases). V lost 6 bases, J lost 5 bases, and 13 bases lay in between. In germline, CDR1 is MNHEY, CDR2 SMNVEV (reference sequence). This CDR3 region has 13 residues. The DNA of the CDR3 is TGTGCCAGCAGCACCTTTCAGGGGACTGAAGCTTTCTTT. Protein: CASSTFQGTEAFF.